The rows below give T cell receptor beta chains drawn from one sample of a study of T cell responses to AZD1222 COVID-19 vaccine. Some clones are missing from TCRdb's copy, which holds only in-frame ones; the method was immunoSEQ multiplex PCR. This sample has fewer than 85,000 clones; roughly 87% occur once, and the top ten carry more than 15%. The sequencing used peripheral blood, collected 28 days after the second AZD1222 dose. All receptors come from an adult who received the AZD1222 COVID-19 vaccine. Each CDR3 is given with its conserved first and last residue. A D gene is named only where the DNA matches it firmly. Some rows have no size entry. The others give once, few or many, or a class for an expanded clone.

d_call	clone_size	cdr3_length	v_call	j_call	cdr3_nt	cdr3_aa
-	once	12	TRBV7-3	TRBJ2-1	TGTGCCAGCAGCCCGCCCGGGAATGAGCAGTTCTTC	CASSPPGNEQFF
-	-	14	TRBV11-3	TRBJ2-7	TGTGCCAGCAGCTGGGGCAGGGGGGGTTACGAGCAGTACTTC	CASSWGRGGYEQYF
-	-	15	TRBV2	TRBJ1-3	TGTGCCAGCAGCGAGACTGGGGAGGGCGGCGATACCATATATTTT	CASSETGEGGDTIYF
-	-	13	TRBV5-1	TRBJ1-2	TGCGCCAGCAGCCCGGTAGCAGCTCCTGGCTACACCTTC	CASSPVAAPGYTF
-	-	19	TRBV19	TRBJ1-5	TGTGCCAGTAGTATCTCCATCTCGGGGTGGGGTCGGAGCAATCAGCCCCAGCATTTT	CASSISISGWGRSNQPQHF
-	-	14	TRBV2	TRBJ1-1	TGTGCCAGCAGTGCGGGACGCATTAACACTGAAGCTTTCTTT	CASSAGRINTEAFF
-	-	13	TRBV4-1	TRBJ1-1	TGCGCCAGCAGCCAAAAGGGGACGACTGAAGCTTTCTTT	CASSQKGTTEAFF
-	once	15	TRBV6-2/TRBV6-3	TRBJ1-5	TGTGCCAGCAGTTACTCGAGCGTCGGGGGCCAGCCCCAGCATTTT	CASSYSSVGGQPQHF
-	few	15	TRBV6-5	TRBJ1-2	TGTGCCACAAAATCCCCGGGAGGGACTAACTATGGCTACACCTTC	CATKSPGGTNYGYTF
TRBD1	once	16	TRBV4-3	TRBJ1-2	TGCGCCAGCAGCCAAGAATGGGGGGACAGAGTGGAGGGCTACACCTTC	CASSQEWGDRVEGYTF
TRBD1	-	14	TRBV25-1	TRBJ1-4	TGTGCCAGCAGTCAGGGACAGGGGGCTGAAAAACTGTTTTTT	CASSQGQGAEKLFF
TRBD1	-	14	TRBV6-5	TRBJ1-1	TGTGCCAGCACTCCGACAGGGATGGGCACTGAAGCTTTCTTT	CASTPTGMGTEAFF
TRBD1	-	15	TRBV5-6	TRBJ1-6	TGTGCCAGCAGCTTGGAGACAGGGCGGGGTTCACCCCTCCACTTT	CASSLETGRGSPLHF
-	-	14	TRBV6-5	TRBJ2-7	TGTGCCAGCAGTTACTTCGGCAGAGACTACGAGCAGTACTTC	CASSYFGRDYEQYF
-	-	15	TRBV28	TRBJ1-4	TGTGCCAGCAGTTTATCCGGGACAACTAATGAAAAACTGTTTTTT	CASSLSGTTNEKLFF
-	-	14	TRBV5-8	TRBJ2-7	TGTGCCAGCAGCTTTACAGGGTGGAACTACGAGCAGTACTTC	CASSFTGWNYEQYF
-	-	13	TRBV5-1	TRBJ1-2	TGCGCCAGCAGCTTGGACTCGAACTATGGCTACACCTTC	CASSLDSNYGYTF
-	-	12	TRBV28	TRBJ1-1	TGTGCCAGCAGTTTTGGGCACCCGGGAGCTTTCTTT	CASSFGHPGAFF
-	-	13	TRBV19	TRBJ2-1	TGTGCCAGTAGCCGAACAGGGCGGGATGAGCAGTTCTTC	CASSRTGRDEQFF
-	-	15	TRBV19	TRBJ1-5	TGTGCCAGTAGGGATCCTCGAAGTGGCAATCAGCCCCAGCATTTT	CASRDPRSGNQPQHF
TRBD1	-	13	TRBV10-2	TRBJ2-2	TGCGCCAGCAGAGGGACAGTCACCGGGGAGCTGTTTTTT	CASRGTVTGELFF
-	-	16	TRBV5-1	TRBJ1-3	TGCGCCAGCAGCCCGGACCCGGGTCTAACAGGAAACACCATATATTTT	CASSPDPGLTGNTIYF